The sequence of this T cell receptor beta chain was determined in a study of shared clonotypes between healthy human individuals. Looking at the study overall: Per donor, three plates held CD4 naive cells, three held CD4 memory, two held CD8 naive and one held CD8 memory. Findings and limits, study-wide: Despite large depth, sorted-subset datasets appeared incompletely sequenced. Compared with clonotypes that all four donors shared, non-shared clonotypes had lower generation probabilities.

Positive CCR7 selection of CD45RO-negative cells yielded the naive CD8 cells, and terminally differentiated effector memory CD45RA+ cells were excluded. Germline lookup yields CDR1 MNHEY and CDR2 SMNVEV (reference sequence). The CDR3 loop spans 14 amino acids. V was pared by 4 bases and J by 3 bases, with 10 bases between. As to this clone: The antigen is unknown.

Sequencing used immunoSEQ multiplex PCR; TCRdb keeps in-frame clones, though not all of them. The repertoire consists of about 2 million clones, with about 95% occurring once and the leading ten covering roughly 1.2%. What was sequenced was naive CD8+ T cells sorted from blood. The chain joins TRBV27 to TRBJ2-1, with TRBD2 as a possible D gene (6 bases). The source is a young man in good health. CDR3 protein: CASSSAGLYNEQFF. The CDR3 nucleotides read TGTGCCAGCAGTTCCGCGGGACTCTACAATGAGCAGTTCTTC.